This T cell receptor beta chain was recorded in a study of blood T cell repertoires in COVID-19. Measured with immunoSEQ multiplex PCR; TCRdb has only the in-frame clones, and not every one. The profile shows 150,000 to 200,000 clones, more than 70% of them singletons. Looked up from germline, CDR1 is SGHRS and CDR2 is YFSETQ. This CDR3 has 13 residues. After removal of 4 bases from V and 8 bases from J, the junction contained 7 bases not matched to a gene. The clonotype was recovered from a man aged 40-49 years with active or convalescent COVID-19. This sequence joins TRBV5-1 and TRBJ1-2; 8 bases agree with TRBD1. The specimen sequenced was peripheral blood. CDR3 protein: CASSPRTGLGYTF. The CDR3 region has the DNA TGCGCCAGCAGCCCCCGGACAGGGTTAGGCTACACCTTC.